This T cell receptor (beta chain) was sequenced for a study of cytomegalovirus exposure and HLA in healthy donors. Study-level findings and limits: As a later analysis showed, a missense DCLRE1C variant was linked to trimming of TCR beta V- and J-genes. Segments of the TCR beta V type were, in most cases, productive about 87% or about 30% of the time in an earlier analysis. Researchers catalogued 160 or so TCR beta chains as cytomegalovirus-associated.

Primers: 60 Vbeta forward and 13 Jbeta reverse. Generated by immunoSEQ multiplex PCR, the TCRdb table keeps only in-frame clones and is missing some. The sample lists roughly 190,000 clones, 85% to 90% occurring once. Concerning this clone itself: What it binds is unknown.

The receptor comes from a young woman in good health and CMV-seronegative. The sequenced sample consisted of PBMCs.

The CDR3 loop is CASSLPGTGRYNEQFF. The CDR3 DNA reads TGTGCCAGCAGCTTGCCCGGGACAGGGCGCTACAATGAGCAGTTCTTC. The chain combines TRBV5-5 with TRBJ2-1; TRBD1 agrees at 9 bases. Germline-derived CDR1 and CDR2 are SGHKS and YYEKEE (reference sequence). J lost 3 bases, V lost 1 base, and 5 bases had no gene match. The CDR3 totals 16 residues.